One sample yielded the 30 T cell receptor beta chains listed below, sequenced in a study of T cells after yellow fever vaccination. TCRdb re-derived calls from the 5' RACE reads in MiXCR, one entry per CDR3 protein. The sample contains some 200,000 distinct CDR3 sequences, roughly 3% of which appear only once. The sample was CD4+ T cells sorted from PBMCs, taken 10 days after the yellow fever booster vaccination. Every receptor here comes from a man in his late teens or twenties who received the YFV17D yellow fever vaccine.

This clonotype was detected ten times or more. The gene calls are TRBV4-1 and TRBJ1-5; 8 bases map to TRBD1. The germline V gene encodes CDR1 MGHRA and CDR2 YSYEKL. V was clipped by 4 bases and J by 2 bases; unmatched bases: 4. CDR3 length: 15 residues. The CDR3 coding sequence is TGCGCCAGCAGCCTACAGGGGGTTCGCAATCAGCCCCAGCATTTT. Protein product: CASSLQGVRNQPQHF.

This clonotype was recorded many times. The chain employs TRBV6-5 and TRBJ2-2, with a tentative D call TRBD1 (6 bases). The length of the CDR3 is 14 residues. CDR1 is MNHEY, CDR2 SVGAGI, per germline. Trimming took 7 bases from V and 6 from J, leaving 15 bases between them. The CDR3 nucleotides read TGTGCCAGCAAGGAAGGGGGTTACTCCGGGGAGCTGTTTTTT. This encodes CASKEGGYSGELFF.

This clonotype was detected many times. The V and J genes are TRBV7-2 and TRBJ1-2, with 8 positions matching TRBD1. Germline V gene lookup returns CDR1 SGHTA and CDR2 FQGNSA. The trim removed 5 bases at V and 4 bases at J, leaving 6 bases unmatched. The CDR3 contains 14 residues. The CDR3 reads CASSPRQGTYGYTF. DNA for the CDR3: TGTGCCAGCAGCCCACGACAGGGGACCTATGGCTACACCTTC.

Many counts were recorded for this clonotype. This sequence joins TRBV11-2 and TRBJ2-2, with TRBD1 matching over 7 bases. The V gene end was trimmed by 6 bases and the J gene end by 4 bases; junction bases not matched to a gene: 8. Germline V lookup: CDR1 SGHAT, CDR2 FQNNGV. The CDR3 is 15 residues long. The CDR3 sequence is CASRNRDRGTGELFF. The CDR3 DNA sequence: TGTGCCAGCAGGAACCGGGACAGAGGCACCGGGGAGCTGTTTTTT.

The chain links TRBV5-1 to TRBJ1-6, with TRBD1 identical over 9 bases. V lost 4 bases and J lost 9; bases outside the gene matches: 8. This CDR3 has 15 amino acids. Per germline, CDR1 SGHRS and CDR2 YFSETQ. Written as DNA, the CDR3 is TGCGCCAGCAGCGGGACCGGGACAGGGATTTCACCCCTCCACTTT. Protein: CASSGTGTGISPLHF.

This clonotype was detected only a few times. CDR3 in DNA: TGTGCCAGCAGTTTGTCTCGGGGGGGCTGGGAGACCCAGTACTTC. This sequence encodes CASSLSRGGWETQYF. V is TRBV6-5 and J is TRBJ2-5, with 8 bases matching TRBD2. This CDR3 is 15 amino acids long. After removal of 4 bases from V and 5 bases from J, the junction contained 9 bases not matched to a gene. Germline loops: CDR1 MNHEY, CDR2 SVGAGI.

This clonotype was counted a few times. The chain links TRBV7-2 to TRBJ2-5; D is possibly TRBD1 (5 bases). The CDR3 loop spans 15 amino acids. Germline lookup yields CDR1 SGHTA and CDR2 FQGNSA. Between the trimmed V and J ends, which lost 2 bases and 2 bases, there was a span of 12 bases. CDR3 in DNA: TGTGCCAGCAGCTTAAATCAGGGAAAACAAGAGACCCAGTACTTC. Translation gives CASSLNQGKQETQYF.

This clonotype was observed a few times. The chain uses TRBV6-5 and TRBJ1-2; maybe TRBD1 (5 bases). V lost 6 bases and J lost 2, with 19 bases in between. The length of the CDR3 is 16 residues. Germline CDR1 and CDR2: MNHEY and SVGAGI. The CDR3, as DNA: TGTGCCAGCAGGACCGAGTGGGACGGCCCAAACTATGGCTACACCTTC. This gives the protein CASRTEWDGPNYGYTF.

The CDR3, as DNA: TGTGCTAGTGGTTTGGCACGGGGACAGGTTAATCAGCCCCAGCATTTT. Translation: CASGLARGQVNQPQHF. J is TRBJ1-5 and V is TRBV12-5; 8 bases are a match to TRBD1. The CDR3 runs 16 residues. Trimming took 1 base from V and 4 from J; bases not matched to a gene: 6. Germline assignment: CDR1 LGHNT and CDR2 FRNRAP.

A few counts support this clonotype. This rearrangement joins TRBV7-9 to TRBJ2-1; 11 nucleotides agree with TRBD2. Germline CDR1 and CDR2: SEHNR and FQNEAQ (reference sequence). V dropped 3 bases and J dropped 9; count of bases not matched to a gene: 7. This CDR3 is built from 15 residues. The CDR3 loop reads CASSLIAGGRGEQFF. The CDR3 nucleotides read TGTGCCAGCAGCTTGATAGCGGGGGGGAGAGGTGAGCAGTTCTTC.

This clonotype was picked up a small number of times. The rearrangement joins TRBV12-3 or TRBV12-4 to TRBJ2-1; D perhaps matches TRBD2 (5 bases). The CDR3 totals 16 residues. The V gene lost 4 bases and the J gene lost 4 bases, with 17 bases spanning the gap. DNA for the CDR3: TGTGCCAGCAGTTCTCCCCTACGCGGGCCATACAATGAGCAGTTCTTC. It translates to CASSSPLRGPYNEQFF.

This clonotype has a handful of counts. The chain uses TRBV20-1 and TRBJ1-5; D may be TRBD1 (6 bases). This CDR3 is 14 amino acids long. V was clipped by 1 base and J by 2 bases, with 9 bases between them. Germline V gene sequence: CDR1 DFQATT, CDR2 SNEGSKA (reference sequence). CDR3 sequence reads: CSARGGAGNQPQHF. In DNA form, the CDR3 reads TGCAGTGCTAGAGGGGGGGCTGGCAATCAGCCCCAGCATTTT.

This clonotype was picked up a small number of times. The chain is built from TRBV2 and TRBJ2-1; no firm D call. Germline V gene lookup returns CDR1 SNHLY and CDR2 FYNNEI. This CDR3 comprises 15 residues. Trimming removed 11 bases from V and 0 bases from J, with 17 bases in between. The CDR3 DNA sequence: TGTGCCGGTCTATCGACTCCTAGCTCCTACAATGAGCAGTTCTTC. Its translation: CAGLSTPSSYNEQFF.

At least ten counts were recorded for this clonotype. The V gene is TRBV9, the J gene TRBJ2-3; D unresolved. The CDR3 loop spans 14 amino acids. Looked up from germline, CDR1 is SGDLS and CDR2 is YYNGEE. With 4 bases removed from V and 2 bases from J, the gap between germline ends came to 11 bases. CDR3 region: CASSPASPTDTQYF. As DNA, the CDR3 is TGTGCCAGCAGCCCTGCCAGCCCCACAGATACGCAGTATTTT.

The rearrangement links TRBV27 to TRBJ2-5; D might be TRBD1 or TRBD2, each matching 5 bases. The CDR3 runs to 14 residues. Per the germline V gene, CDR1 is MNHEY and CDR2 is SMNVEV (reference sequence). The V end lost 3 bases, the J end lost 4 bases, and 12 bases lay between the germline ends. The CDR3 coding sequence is TGTGCCAGCAGTTTCCGGGGCAGGAGAGAGACCCAGTACTTC. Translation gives CASSFRGRRETQYF.

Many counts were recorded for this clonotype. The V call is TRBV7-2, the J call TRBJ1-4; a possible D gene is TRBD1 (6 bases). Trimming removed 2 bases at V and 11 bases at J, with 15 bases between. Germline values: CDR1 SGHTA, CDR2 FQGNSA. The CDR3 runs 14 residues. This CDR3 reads CASSLRGGGNKLFF. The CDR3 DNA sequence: TGTGCCAGCAGCTTAAGAGGGGGGGGAAACAAACTGTTTTTT.

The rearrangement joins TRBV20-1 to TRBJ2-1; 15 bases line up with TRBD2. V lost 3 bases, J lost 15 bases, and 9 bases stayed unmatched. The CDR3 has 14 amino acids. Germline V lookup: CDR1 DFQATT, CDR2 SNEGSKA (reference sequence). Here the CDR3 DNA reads TGCAGTGCTAGGGAAGGACTAGCGGGGGGGGCGGCGTTCTTC. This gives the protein CSAREGLAGGAAFF.

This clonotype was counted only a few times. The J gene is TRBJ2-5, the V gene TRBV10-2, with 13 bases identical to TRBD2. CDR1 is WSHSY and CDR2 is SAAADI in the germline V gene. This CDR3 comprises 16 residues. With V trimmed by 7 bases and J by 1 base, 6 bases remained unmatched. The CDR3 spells CASIDTSGGAQETQYF. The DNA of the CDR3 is TGCGCCAGCATTGATACTAGCGGGGGGGCCCAAGAGACCCAGTACTTC.

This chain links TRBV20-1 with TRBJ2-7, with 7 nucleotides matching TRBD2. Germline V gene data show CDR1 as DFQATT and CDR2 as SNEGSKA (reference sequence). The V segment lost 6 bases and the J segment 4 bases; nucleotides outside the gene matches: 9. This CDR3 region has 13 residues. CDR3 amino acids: CSARGGSGYEQYF. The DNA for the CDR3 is TGCAGTGCGAGGGGCGGGAGTGGGTACGAGCAGTACTTC.

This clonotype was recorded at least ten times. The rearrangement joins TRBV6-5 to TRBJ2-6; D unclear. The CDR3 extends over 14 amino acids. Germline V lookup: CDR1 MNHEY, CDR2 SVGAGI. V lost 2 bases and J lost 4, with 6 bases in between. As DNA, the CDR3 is TGTGCCAGCAGTTACGCCTCGGGGGCCAACGTCCTGACTTTC. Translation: CASSYASGANVLTF.

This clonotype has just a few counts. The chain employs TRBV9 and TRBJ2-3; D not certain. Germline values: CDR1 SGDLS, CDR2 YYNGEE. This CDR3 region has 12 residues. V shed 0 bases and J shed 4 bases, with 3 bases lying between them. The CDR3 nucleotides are TGTGCCAGCAGCGTAGGATCAGATACGCAGTATTTT. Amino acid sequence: CASSVGSDTQYF.

The CDR3 protein is CASSYGLGDGYTF. The CDR3 region has the DNA TGTGCCAGCAGCTATGGCCTAGGAGATGGCTACACCTTC. The V call is TRBV7-2, the J call TRBJ1-2; D remains ambiguous. Germline V lookup: CDR1 SGHTA, CDR2 FQGNSA. The CDR3 totals 13 residues. V lost 4 bases to trimming and J lost 6 bases, with 12 bases between them. Full variable domain (missing parts from reference TRBV7-2 and TRBJ1-2): GAGVSQSPSNKVTEKGKDVELRCDPISGHTALYWYRQSLGQGLEFLIYFQGNSAPDKSGLPSDRFSAERTGGSVSTLTIQRTQQEDSAVYLCASSYGLGDGYTFGSGTRLTVV.

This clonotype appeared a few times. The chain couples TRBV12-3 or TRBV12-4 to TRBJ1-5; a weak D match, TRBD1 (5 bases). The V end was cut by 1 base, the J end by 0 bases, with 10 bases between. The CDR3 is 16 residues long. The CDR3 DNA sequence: TGTGCCAGCAGTTTAGACGGCAGGGTTAGCAATCAGCCCCAGCATTTT. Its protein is CASSLDGRVSNQPQHF.

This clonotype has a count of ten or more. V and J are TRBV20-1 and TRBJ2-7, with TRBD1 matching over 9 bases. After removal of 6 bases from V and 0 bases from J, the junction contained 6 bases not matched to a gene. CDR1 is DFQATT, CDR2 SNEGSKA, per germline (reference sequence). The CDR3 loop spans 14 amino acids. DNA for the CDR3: TGCAGTGCCAGGGACAGGGTGGTCTCCTACGAGCAGTACGTC. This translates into CSARDRVVSYEQYV.

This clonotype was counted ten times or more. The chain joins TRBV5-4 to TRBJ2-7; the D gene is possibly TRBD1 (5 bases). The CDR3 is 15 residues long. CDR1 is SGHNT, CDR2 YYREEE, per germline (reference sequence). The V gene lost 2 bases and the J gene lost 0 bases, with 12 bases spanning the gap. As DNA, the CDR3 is TGTGCCAGCAGCTTAGCCCCCGACAGCTCCTACGAGCAGTACGTC. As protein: CASSLAPDSSYEQYV.

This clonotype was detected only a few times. CDR3: CASSPQAEHGYTF. As DNA, the CDR3 is TGTGCCAGCAGCCCTCAGGCGGAGCATGGCTACACCTTC. The chain is built from TRBV5-8 and TRBJ1-2; D gene ambiguous. Trimming left V 4 bases short and J 6 bases short, with 13 bases between. Germline-derived CDR1 and CDR2 are SGHTS and YDEGEE. CDR3 length: 13 residues.

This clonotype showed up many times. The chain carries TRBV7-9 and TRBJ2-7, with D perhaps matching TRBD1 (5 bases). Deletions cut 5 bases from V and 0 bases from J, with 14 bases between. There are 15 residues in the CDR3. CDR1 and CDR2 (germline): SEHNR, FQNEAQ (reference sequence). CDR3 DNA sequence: TGTGCCAGCAGCACCTGGACACAGAGCTCCTACGAGCAGTACTTC. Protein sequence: CASSTWTQSSYEQYF.

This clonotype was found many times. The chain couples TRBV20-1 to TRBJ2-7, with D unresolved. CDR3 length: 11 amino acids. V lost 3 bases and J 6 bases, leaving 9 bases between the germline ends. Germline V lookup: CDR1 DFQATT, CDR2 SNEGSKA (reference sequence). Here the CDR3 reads CSASLQVEQYF. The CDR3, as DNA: TGCAGTGCTAGTTTGCAGGTCGAGCAGTACTTC.

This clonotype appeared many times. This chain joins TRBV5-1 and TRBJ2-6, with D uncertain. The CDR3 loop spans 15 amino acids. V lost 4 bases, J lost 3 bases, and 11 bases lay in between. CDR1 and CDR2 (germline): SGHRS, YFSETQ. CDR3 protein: CASSPKPDGANVLTF. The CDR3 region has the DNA TGCGCCAGCAGCCCTAAACCCGATGGGGCCAACGTCCTGACTTTC.

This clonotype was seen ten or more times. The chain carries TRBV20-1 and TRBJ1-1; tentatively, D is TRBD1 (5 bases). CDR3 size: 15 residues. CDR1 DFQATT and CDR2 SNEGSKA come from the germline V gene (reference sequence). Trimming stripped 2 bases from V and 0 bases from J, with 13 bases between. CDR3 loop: CSARPGLGLNTEAFF. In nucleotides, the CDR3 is TGCAGTGCTAGACCAGGCCTGGGACTGAACACTGAAGCTTTCTTT.